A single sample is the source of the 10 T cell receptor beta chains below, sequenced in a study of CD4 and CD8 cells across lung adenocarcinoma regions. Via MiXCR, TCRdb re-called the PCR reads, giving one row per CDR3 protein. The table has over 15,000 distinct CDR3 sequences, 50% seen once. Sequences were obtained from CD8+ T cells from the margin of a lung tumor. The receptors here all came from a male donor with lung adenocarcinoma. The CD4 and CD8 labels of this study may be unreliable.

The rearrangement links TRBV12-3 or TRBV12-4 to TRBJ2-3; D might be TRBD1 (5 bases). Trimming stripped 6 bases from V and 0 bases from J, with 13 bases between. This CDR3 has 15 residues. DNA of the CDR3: TGTGCCAGCAGCTCCCGGACATCTAGCACAGATACGCAGTATTTT. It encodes CASSSRTSSTDTQYF.

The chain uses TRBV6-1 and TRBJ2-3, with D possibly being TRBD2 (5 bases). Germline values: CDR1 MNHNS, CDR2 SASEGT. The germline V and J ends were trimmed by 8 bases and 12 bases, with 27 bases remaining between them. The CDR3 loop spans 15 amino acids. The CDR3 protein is CASSKVGLAKDTQYF. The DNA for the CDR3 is TGTGCCAGCTCCAAGGTCGGGCTAGCCAAAGACACTCAGTATTTT.

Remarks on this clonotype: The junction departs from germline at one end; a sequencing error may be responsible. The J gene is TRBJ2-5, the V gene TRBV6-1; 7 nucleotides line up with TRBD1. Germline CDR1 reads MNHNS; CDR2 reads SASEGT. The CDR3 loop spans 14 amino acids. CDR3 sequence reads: CAGRGGRGPETQYF. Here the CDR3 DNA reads TGTGCGGGCAGAGGGGGCCGAGGCCCAGAGACCCAGTATTTC.

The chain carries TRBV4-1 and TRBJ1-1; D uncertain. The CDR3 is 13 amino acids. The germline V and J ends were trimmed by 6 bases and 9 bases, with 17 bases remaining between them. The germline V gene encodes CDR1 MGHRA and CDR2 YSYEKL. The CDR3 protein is CASRRTLEGQAFF. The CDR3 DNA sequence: TGCGCCAGCAGACGGACGCTAGAGGGTCAAGCTTTCTTT.

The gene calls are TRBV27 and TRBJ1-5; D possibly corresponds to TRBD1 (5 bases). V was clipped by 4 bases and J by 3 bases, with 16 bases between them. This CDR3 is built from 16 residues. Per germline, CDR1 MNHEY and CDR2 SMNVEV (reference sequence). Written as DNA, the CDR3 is TGTGCCAGCAGTTCTGACAGAACAACTAACAATCAGCCCCAGCATTTT. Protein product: CASSSDRTTNNQPQHF.

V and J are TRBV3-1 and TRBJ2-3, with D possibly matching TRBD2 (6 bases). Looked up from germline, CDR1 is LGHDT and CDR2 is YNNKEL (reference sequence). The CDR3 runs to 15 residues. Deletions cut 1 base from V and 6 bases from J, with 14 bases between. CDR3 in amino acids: CASSQVRLAVDTQYF. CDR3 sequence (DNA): TGTGCCAGCAGCCAAGTGCGCTTAGCGGTGGATACGCAGTATTTT.

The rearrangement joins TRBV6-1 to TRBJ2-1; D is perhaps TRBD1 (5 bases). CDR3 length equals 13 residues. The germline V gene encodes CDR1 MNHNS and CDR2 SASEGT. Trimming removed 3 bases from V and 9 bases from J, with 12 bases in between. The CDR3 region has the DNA TGTGCCAGCAGTGAGACCAGGACAAGTGAGCAGTTCTTC. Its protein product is CASSETRTSEQFF.

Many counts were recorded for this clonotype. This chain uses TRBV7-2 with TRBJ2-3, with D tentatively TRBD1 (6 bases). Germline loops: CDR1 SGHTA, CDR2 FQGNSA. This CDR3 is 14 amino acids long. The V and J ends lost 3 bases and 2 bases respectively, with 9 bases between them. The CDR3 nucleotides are TGTGCCAGCAGCTTGGGGGCCCACACAGATACGCAGTATTTT. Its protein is CASSLGAHTDTQYF. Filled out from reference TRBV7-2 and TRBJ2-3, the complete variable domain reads GAGVSQSPSNKVTEKGKDVELRCDPISGHTALYWYRQSLGQGLEFLIYFQGNSAPDKSGLPSDRFSAERTGGSVSTLTIQRTQQEDSAVYLCASSLGAHTDTQYFGPGTRLTVL.

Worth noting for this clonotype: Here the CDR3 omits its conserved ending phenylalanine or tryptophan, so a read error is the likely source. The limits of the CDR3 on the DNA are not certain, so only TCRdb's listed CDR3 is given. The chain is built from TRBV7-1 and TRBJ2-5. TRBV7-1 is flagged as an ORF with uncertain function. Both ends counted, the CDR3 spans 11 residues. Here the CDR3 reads CALIFSCYKNT.

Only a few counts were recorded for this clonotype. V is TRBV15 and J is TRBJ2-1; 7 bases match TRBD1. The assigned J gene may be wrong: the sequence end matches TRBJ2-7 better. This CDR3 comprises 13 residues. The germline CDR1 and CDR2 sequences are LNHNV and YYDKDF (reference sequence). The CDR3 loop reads CATSTKQGYEQYF. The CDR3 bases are TGTGCCACCAGTACTAAACAGGGGTACGAGCAGTACTTC.